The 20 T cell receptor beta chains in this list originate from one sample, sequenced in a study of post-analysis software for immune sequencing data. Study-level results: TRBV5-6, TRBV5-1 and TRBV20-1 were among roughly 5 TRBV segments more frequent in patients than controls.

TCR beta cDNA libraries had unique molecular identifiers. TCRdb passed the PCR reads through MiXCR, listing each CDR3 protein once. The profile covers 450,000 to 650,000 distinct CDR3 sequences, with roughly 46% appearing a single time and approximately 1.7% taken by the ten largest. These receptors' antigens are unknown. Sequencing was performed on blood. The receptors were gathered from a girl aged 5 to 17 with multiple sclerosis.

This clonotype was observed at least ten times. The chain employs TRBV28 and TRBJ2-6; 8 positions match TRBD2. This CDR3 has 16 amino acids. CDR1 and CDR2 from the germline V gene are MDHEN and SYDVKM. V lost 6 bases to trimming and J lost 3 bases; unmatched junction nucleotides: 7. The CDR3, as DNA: TGTGCCAGCAGCCCTACGGCGGGGGGTGGGGCCAACGTCCTGACTTTC. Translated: CASSPTAGGGANVLTF.

The CDR3, as DNA: TGTGCCACCAGTGAAGGACAGAACTATGGCTACACCTTC. Amino acid sequence: CATSEGQNYGYTF. The chain joins TRBV24-1 to TRBJ1-2; possible D gene TRBD1, 6 bases. There are 13 residues in the CDR3. Trimming left V 4 bases short and J 2 bases short, with 7 bases between. CDR1 KGHDR and CDR2 SFDVKD come from the germline V gene.

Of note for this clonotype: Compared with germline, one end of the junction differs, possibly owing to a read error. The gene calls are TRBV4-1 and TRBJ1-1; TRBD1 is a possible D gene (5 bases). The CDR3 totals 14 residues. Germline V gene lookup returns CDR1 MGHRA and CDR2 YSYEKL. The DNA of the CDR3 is TGCGCCAGCAGTCAAGATCCGAGGGGAACTGAAGCTTTCTTT. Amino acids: CASSQDPRGTEAFF.

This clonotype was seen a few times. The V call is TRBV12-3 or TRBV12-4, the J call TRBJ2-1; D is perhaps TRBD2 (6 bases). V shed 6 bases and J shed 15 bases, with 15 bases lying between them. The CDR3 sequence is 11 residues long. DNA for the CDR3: TGTGCCAGCAGCCGGGGGACCGGCGGGTTCTTC. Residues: CASSRGTGGFF.

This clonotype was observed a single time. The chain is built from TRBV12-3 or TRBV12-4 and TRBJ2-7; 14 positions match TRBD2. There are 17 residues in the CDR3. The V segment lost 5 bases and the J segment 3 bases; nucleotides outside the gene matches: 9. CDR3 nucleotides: TGTGCCAGCAGTGGGACTAGCGGGAGTAAAGGGTACTACGAGCAGTACTTC. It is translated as CASSGTSGSKGYYEQYF.

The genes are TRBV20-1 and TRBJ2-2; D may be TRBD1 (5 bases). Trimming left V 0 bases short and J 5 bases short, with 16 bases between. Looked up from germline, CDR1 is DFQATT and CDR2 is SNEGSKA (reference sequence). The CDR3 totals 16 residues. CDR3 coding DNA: TGCAGTGCTAGAGATCTGAGACAGATCGTTACCGGGGAGCTGTTTTTT. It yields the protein CSARDLRQIVTGELFF.

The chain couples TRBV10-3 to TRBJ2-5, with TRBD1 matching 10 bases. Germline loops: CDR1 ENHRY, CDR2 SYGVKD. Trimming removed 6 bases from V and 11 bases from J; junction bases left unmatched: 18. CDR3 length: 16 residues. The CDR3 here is CAISDQDRGRGNEQYF. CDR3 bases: TGTGCCATCAGCGACCAAGACAGGGGGCGCGGCAATGAGCAGTACTTC.

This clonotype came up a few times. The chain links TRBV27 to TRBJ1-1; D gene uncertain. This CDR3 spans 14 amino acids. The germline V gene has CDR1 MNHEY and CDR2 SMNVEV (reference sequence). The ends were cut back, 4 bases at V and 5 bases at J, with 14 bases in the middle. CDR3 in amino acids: CASSSFLRSTEAFF. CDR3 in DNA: TGTGCCAGCAGTTCCTTTCTTAGGTCGACTGAAGCTTTCTTT.

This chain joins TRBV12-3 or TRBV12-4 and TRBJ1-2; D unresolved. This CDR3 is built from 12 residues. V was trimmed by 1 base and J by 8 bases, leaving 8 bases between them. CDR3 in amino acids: CASSLGRNGYTF. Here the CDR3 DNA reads TGTGCCAGCAGTTTAGGTCGAAACGGCTACACCTTC.

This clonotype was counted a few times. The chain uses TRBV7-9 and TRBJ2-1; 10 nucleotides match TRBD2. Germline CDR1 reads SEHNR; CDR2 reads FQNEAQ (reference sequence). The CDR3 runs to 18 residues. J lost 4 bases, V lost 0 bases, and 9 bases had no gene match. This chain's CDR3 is CASSLAPSGRGGYNEQFF. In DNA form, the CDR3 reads TGTGCCAGCAGCTTAGCGCCTAGCGGGAGAGGGGGTTACAATGAGCAGTTCTTC.

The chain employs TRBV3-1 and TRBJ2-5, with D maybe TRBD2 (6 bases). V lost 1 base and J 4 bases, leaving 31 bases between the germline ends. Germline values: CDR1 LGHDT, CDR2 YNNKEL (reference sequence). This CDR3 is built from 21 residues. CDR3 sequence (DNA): TGTGCCAGCAGCCAAGCCTACATGGTTCCGGTGTCGGGAGATCACCCAGAGACCCAGTACTTC. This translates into CASSQAYMVPVSGDHPETQYF.

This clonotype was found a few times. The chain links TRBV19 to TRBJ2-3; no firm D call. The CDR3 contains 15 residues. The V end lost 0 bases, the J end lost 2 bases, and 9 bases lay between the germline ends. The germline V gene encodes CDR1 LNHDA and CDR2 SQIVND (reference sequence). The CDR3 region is CASSIDGVTTDTQYF. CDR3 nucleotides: TGTGCCAGTAGTATAGATGGGGTAACCACAGATACGCAGTATTTT.

The CDR3 DNA is TGCAGCGTTGAACCCGGGACCTTAGCTTTCTTT. The encoded protein is CSVEPGTLAFF. This chain joins TRBV29-1 and TRBJ1-1; TRBD1 might be the D (5 bases). Trimming left V 2 bases short and J 10 bases short, with 11 bases between. The CDR3 has 11 residues. Per germline, CDR1 SQVTM and CDR2 ANQGSEA.

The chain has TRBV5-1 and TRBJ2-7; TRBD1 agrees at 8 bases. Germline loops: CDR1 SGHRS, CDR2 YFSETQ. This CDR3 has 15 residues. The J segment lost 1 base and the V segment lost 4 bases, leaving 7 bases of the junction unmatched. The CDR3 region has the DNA TGCGCCAGCAGCCCGGACGGGACAGGATCCTACGAGCAGTACTTC. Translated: CASSPDGTGSYEQYF.

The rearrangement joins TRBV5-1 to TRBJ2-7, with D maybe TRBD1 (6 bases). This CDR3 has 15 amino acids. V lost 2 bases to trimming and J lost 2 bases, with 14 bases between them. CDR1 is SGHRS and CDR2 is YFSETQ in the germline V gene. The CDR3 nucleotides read TGCGCCAGCAGCTTAGGAACAGGGCGCACCTACGAGCAGTACTTC. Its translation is CASSLGTGRTYEQYF.

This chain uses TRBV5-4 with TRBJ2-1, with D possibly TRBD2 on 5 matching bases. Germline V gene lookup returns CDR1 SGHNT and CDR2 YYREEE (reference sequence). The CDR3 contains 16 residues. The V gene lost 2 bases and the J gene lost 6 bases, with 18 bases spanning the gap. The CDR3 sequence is CASSFGPEYSANEQFF. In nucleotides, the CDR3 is TGTGCCAGCAGCTTTGGTCCCGAATATAGCGCCAATGAGCAGTTCTTC.

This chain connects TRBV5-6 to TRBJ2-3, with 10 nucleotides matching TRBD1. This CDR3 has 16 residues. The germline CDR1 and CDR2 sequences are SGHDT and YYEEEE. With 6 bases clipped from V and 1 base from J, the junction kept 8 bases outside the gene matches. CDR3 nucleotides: TGTGCCAGCACCTCCTGGACAGGGGGACGCACAGATACGCAGTATTTT. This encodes CASTSWTGGRTDTQYF.

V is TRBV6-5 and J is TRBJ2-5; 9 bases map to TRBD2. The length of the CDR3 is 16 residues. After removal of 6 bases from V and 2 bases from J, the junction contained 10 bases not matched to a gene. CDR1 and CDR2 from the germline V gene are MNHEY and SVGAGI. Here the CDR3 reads CASRSSGGGGQETQYF. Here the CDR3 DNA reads TGTGCCAGCAGGTCTTCCGGCGGGGGGGGGCAAGAGACCCAGTACTTC.

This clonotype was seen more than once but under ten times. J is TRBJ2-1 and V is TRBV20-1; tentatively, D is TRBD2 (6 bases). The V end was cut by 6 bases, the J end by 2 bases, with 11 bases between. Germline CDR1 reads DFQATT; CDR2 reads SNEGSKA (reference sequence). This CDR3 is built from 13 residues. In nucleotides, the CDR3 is TGCAGTGCCGGACTAAAAACCTACAATGAGCAGTTCTTC. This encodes CSAGLKTYNEQFF.

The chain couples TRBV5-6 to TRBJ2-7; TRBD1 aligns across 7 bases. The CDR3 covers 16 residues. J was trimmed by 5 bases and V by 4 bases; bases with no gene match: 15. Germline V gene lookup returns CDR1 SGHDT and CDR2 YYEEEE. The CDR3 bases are TGTGCCAGCAGCAACCTACTCCGACAGGGTCCCCACGAGCAGTACTTC. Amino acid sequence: CASSNLLRQGPHEQYF.